The present T cell receptor beta chain was sequenced within a study of T-cell memory formation after mild COVID-19. V was trimmed by 1 base and J by 3 bases, leaving 21 bases between them. CDR3 length: 18 residues. Germline values: CDR1 MNHNS, CDR2 SASEGT. This clonotype was detected only a few times. Its antigen is still unknown. Study-level points and caveats: The pre-infection memory compartment contained some responding clones, suggesting cross-reactive memory joined. Later expanders leaned toward CD4+, whereas clones contracting from day 15 to 85 were balanced CD4/CD8.

TCRdb re-called the 5' RACE reads with MiXCR, one entry per CDR3 protein. Here the sample spans 450,000 or so distinct CDR3 sequences, 25% being singletons. Sequenced sample: PBMCs or a T cell subset sorted from them (not recorded which). This sequence joins TRBV6-1 and TRBJ1-1, with a possible D match to TRBD1 (5 bases). The receptor was isolated from an adult woman who had mild COVID-19 (a few samples of this study predate the infection). Cell type and time point are not known. As DNA, the CDR3 is TGTGCCAGCAGTGAAGAATTTTGGAGGGGCAGGGTAGACACTGAAGCTTTCTTT. Protein product: CASSEEFWRGRVDTEAFF.